Given below is one T cell receptor (beta chain) in context. Its antigen is currently not known. One base away there is no much larger clone; base qualities are not given. Healthy HIV-negative adults with no recently reported acute infections or vaccinations were included as donors. Only Caucasian adults living in Nashville, Tennessee, USA were represented among the donors. CD4+ T cells were enriched by magnetic negative selection, after which naive cells were positively selected on CD45RA and the negative fraction was taken as the memory subset. Blood was obtained by leukapheresis, after which PBMCs were separated by Ficoll-Histopaque density gradient centrifugation and cryopreserved in liquid nitrogen vapor phase. Purity and quantity of every magnetically sorted T cell population were checked by analytical flow cytometry. Genomic DNA was isolated from each sorted fraction and quantified by UV absorbance on a Nanodrop 2000c.

These data come from a study of shared clonotypes between healthy human individuals (TCRdb year 2020). As for the study more broadly: A couple of women and a few men aged 18 to 49 years were included in the cohort. For each donor, CD4 naive and CD4 memory were each given three plates, CD8 naive was given two plates, and CD8 memory was given one plate. The study deeply sequenced blood TCR repertoires of about 5 healthy adults to estimate repertoire size and the extent of clonotype sharing between individuals. To increase sequencing depth and limit assay-specific biases, TCR repertoire library preparation and sequencing were carried out by different laboratories using diverse techniques. Per donor, leukapheresis produced somewhere between about 0.94 and 9 billion PBMCs. The paper as a whole reports these results and caveats: Rarefaction of sorted-subset datasets indicated incomplete sequencing despite the large sequencing depth. Based on pairwise subsampling, the degree of clonotype sharing among donors was expected to be affected by sequencing depth. Compared with non-shared clonotypes, the clonotypes found in all four sorted-subset donors had higher generation probabilities. Because the study included a small number of donors, the genetic and exposure-history diversity represented was limited. Approximately 4.8% of naive CD4, around 3.5% of naive CD8, roughly 2.5% of memory CD4, and around 0.42% of memory CD8 clonotypes were shared across a handful of donors. Naive subsets generally had larger estimated clonotype richness than memory subsets did. Sampling was restricted to blood, and TCR repertoires in tissues likely differ from the TCR repertoires found in blood.

Its CDR3 holds 15 amino acids, cysteine through phenylalanine. Here the CDR3 DNA is all that survives: 45 bases in frame from base 1. CDR1 and CDR2, per the germline V gene, are LGHNA and YSLEER. V trim: 4 bases; J trim: 6 bases; unmatched bases: 9. Using the deep immunoSEQ assay, multiplex PCR amplified TCR CDR3 regions from genomic DNA. Extracted genomic DNA from each cell subset was distributed evenly across all wells of several immunoSEQ 96-well plates, and each plate was treated as a replicate. For sorted subsets, each replicate PCR was loaded with about 200 ng genomic DNA, equivalent to 25,000 to 35,000 T cell genomes. Purified libraries were measured with a Qubit 3.0 fluorometer, size-checked on a Bioanalyzer 2100, and measured again with the KAPA Library Quantification kit. Every immunoSEQ 96-well plate was sequenced on a separate single-read 150-cycle Illumina NextSeq 550 flow cell. The published analysis was carried out like this. Because only junctional sequences without quality scores were contained in the immunoSEQ output, filtering matching that applied to full-length reads could not be performed. Sequences were annotated with PyIR, a Python wrapper for IgBLAST v1.9, using IMGT germline references to assign V/J genes and CDR3. Reads were filtered out if the reads had weak V/J assignments (E-value above 1e-6), no CDR3, stop codons, out-of-frame junctions, or ambiguous translated residues. V3J clonotypes were defined as sequences sharing the same inferred V gene, J gene, and CDR3 amino acid sequence. The percentage overlap between two repertoires was calculated by dividing the number of shared unique clonotypes by the size of the smaller repertoire. Three approaches were used to assess repertoire richness: RTK rarefaction, the Chao1 estimator, and Recon v2.1 estimates of unobserved clonotypes. OLGA was used to compute generation probabilities for all TCRbeta clonotypes that the gDNA method yielded from a handful of donors. The source is immuneACCESS, and TCRdb retained only in-frame sequences with V and J called. Part of the clones is not carried over; for the studies checked, unresolved V genes explain less than half of this, and the remainder is unexplained. The DNA gave D and trimming, while V, J and clone size come from that table. This sample is represented by about 2.4 million clones; around nine tenths of them were singletons. In total, the top ten clones hold about 0.13% of the sample.

The source material was naive CD4+ T cells sorted from blood. This specimen's cell subset or site label, per the study, means: CD45RA+ positively selected. The sequence is built from TRBV4-3 and TRBJ2-1; TRBD2 agrees with 7 junctional bases. This receptor was taken from a man between 18 and 35 years old in good health. The DNA sequence reads TGCGCCAGCAGCCTCGGCGGACTAGTTGGCAATGAGCAGTTCTTC. Its product reads: CASSLGGLVGNEQFF.